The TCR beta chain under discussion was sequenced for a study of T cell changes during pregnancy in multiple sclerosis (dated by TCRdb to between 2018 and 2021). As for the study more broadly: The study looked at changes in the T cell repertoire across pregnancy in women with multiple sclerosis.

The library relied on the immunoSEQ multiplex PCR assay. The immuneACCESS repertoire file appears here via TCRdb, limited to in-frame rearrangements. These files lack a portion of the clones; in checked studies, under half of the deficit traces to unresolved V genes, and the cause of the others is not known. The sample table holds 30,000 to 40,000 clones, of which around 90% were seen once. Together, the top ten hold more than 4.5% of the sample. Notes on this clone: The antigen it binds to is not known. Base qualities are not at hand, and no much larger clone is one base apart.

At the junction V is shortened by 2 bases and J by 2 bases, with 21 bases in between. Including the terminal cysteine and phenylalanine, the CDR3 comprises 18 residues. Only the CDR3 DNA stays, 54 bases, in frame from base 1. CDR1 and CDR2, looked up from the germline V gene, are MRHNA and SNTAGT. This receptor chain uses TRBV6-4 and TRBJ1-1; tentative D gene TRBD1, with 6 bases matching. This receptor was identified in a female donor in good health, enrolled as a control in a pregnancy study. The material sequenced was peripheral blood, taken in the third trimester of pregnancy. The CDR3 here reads CASSDPPDRAGANTEAFF. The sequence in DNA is TGTGCCAGCAGTGACCCACCGGACAGAGCGGGGGCTAACACTGAAGCTTTCTTT.